This TCR beta chain was profiled in a study of T cell repertoires in cytomegalovirus infection. Study details: CMV infection together with matching HLA type was indicated by public TCR beta signatures.

Study-wide results and limits: The cumulative frequency of public TCR beta families identified carriers of CMV plus the relevant HLA. The ex vivo response was dominated by HLA-C-restricted CMV-specific TCR beta clonotypes.

This clonotype was counted at least ten times. Its cognate antigen is unknown. Using its own MiXCR run on the reads, TCRdb lists one record per CDR3 protein. The sample has 150,000 to 200,000 distinct CDR3 sequences, roughly 9.8% seen once; the top ten hold about 5%. V lost 9 bases, J lost 5 bases, and 9 bases stayed unmatched. CDR1 and CDR2 from the germline V gene are SNHLY and FYNNEI. CDR3 length: 13 residues. This sequence originates from a human donor in good health (CMV status not recorded). Some clones in this sample may be carry-over from other donors' samples. The rearrangement links TRBV2 to TRBJ2-7, with 8 bases that match TRBD2. The source material was PBMCs. The CDR3 reads CASKRENKDEQYF. As DNA, the CDR3 is TGTGCCAGTAAGCGGGAGAACAAGGACGAGCAGTACTTC.